The 10 T cell receptor beta chains given below trace back to one sample, sequenced in a study of blood T cell repertoires in COVID-19 (dated by TCRdb to the early 2020s). Receptor amplification or capture employed the immunoSEQ multiplex PCR assay. As stored in TCRdb, this immuneACCESS dataset retains in-frame rearrangements with V and J assigned. A fraction of the clones does not appear; measured against another copy, unresolved V genes explain less than half of the discrepancy, and the remainder lacks a known reason. Counted in this sample were 97,000 or so clones; approximately 79% of them appeared once. Approximately 11% of the sample belongs to the ten largest clones. Sequencing was performed on peripheral blood. Receptor source: a man between 65 and 85 years old with active or convalescent COVID-19.

In its sample, this clone was seen a few times. The chain uses TRBV3-1 (or the pseudogene TRBV3-2) and TRBJ1-1; 10 nucleotides align to TRBD1. Germline trimming cut 9 bases from V and 0 bases from J; bases unmatched to any gene: 7. Germline CDR1 and CDR2: LGHDT and YNNKEL (reference sequence). The CDR3 covers 15 residues. CDR3 sequence: CARVGQGNVNTEAFF. The CDR3 region has the DNA TGTGCCAGGGTGGGACAGGGGAATGTGAACACTGAAGCTTTCTTT.

On this clone: The junction shows a germline mismatch at one end, possibly a read error. V gene TRBV6-5 combines with J gene TRBJ2-3; D perhaps matches TRBD2 (6 bases). Germline V gives CDR1 MNHEY, CDR2 SVGAGI. The CDR3 loop spans 13 amino acids. The chain's CDR3 is CASSYYGGDTQYF. CDR3 nucleotide sequence: TGTGCCAGCAGCTACTACGGGGGAGATACGCAGTATTTT.

This clone was seen once. The V call is TRBV6-2 or TRBV6-3, the J call TRBJ2-7, with 8 bases aligning to TRBD2. V trimming: 5 bases; J trimming: 3 bases; junction bases outside the gene matches: 9. The CDR3 covers 15 residues. Germline assignment: CDR1 MNHEY and CDR2 SVGEGT. DNA for the CDR3: TGTGCCAGCAGTCGACTACTAGCGGTAATCTACGAGCAGTACTTC. Protein product: CASSRLLAVIYEQYF.

The chain is built from TRBV7-2 and TRBJ2-3; the D is unclear. CDR1 is SGHTA and CDR2 is FQGNSA in the germline V gene. Between the trimmed V and J ends, which lost 5 bases and 1 base, there was a span of 13 bases. CDR3 length: 15 residues. CDR3 residues: CASSQTIRGTDTQYF. DNA for the CDR3: TGTGCCAGCAGCCAAACAATACGGGGCACAGATACGCAGTATTTT.

The rearrangement links TRBV6-6 to TRBJ1-2, with D maybe TRBD1 (5 bases). V lost 4 bases to trimming and J lost 7 bases, with 10 bases between them. The germline gives CDR1 MNHNY, CDR2 SVGAGI (reference sequence). CDR3 length: 12 amino acids. CDR3 amino acids: CASSFRDGGYTF. CDR3 DNA: TGTGCCAGCAGTTTCAGGGATGGTGGCTACACCTTC.

The rearrangement joins TRBV5-1 to TRBJ2-1; TRBD2 matches at 11 bases. The CDR3 spans 15 residues. Germline values: CDR1 SGHRS, CDR2 YFSETQ. Trimming removed 4 bases from V and 9 bases from J; junction bases left unmatched: 9. CDR3 loop: CASSPNSGGAGEQFF. The DNA of the CDR3 is TGCGCCAGCAGCCCAAATAGCGGGGGGGCGGGTGAGCAGTTCTTC.

The V call is TRBV11-1, the J call TRBJ2-2; 7 nucleotides line up with TRBD1. CDR3 length equals 15 residues. Trimming cost V 5 bases and J 6 bases; bases outside gene matches: 9. Germline CDR1 and CDR2: SGHAT and FQDESV (reference sequence). For the CDR3, the DNA is TGTGCCAGCAGCAATCGACAGGGCCACCCCGGGGAGCTGTTTTTT. Its translation is CASSNRQGHPGELFF.

V is TRBV19 and J is TRBJ1-2; D may be TRBD1 (6 bases). Trimming took 6 bases from V and 2 from J, leaving 16 bases between them. Per germline, CDR1 LNHDA and CDR2 SQIVND (reference sequence). This CDR3 is 15 amino acids long. CDR3 bases: TGTGCCAGTAGGAAGCGATCACAGGGCAACTATGGCTACACCTTC. The encoded protein is CASRKRSQGNYGYTF.

The chain couples TRBV10-3 to TRBJ2-7, with D maybe TRBD1 (6 bases). Per germline, CDR1 ENHRY and CDR2 SYGVKD. Trimming pared 4 bases from V and 5 bases from J, leaving 15 bases between. There are 14 residues in the CDR3. CDR3 in amino acids: CAISAQGLVDEQYF. For the CDR3, the DNA is TGTGCCATCAGTGCACAGGGTCTAGTGGACGAGCAGTACTTC.

The chain recombines TRBV29-1 with TRBJ1-4, with 7 bases identical to TRBD1. Germline V gene data show CDR1 as SQVTM and CDR2 as ANQGSEA. V gave up 6 bases and J gave up 0 bases; unmatched junction bases: 10. This CDR3 is 16 amino acids long. CDR3 in amino acids: CSVSWGTGATNEKLFF. In nucleotides, the CDR3 is TGCAGCGTCTCATGGGGAACAGGGGCAACTAATGAAAAACTGTTTTTT.